One sample yielded the 28 T cell receptor beta chains listed below, sequenced in a study of Graves' ophthalmopathy and Graves' hyperthyroidism. Scientists amplified the TCR beta CDR3 regions from RNA transcripts. HTBI-primed first-round RT-PCR preceded second-round multiplex PCR. TCRdb analysed the multiplex PCR reads with MiXCR anew, one entry per CDR3 protein. Among some 380,000 distinct CDR3 sequences listed, 15% were seen once. What was sequenced was peripheral blood. The receptor source for this set is a woman between 18 and 29 years old with stable Graves' hyperthyroidism.

This clonotype was counted at least ten times. The V and J genes are TRBV7-2 and TRBJ2-7; no definite D call. Germline V gene lookup returns CDR1 SGHTA and CDR2 FQGNSA. V was pared by 8 bases and J by 2 bases, with 19 bases between. The CDR3 runs 15 residues. In DNA form, the CDR3 reads TGTGCCAGCTGTATTGCTCTCCCTGGAACCTACGAGCAGTACTTC. Translated, it gives CASCIALPGTYEQYF. Supplemented by reference TRBV7-2 and TRBJ2-7, the full variable domain reads GAGVSQSPSNKVTEKGKDVELRCDPISGHTALYWYRQSLGQGLEFLIYFQGNSAPDKSGLPSDRFSAERTGGSVSTLTIQRTQQEDSAVYLCASCIALPGTYEQYFGPGTRLTVT.

At least ten counts were recorded for this clonotype. The chain uses TRBV29-1 and TRBJ1-1; no reliable D call. Germline CDR1 and CDR2: SQVTM and ANQGSEA. The V and J ends lost 7 bases and 1 base respectively, with 10 bases between them. The CDR3 totals 12 residues. CDR3 nucleotides: TGCAGCGCCGGGGTTCAGAACACTGAAGCTTTCTTT. This encodes CSAGVQNTEAFF.

The sample holds one count of this clonotype. The V gene is TRBV6-1, the J gene TRBJ2-7, with TRBD2 matching over 9 bases. The V segment lost 6 bases and the J segment 7 bases; nucleotides outside the gene matches: 16. Per germline, CDR1 MNHNS and CDR2 SASEGT. The CDR3 is 16 amino acids. CDR3 region: CASRATSGARGLEQYF. CDR3 DNA sequence: TGTGCCAGCAGGGCGACTAGCGGCGCCCGAGGGTTAGAGCAGTACTTC.

This clonotype was detected many times. This chain links TRBV27 with TRBJ2-5, with 8 bases that match TRBD1. J gave up 5 bases and V 4 bases, and 6 bases lay outside the gene matches. This CDR3 is built from 14 residues. Germline CDR1 is MNHEY and CDR2 is SMNVEV (reference sequence). The CDR3 is CASSYQGAQETQYF. CDR3 coding DNA: TGTGCCAGCAGTTACCAGGGGGCCCAGGAGACCCAGTACTTC.

Many counts were recorded for this clonotype. V usage is TRBV6-2 or TRBV6-3 and J usage is TRBJ2-7; 9 nucleotides align to TRBD1. Germline V gene data show CDR1 as MNHEY and CDR2 as SVGEGT. Trimming took 4 bases from V and 2 from J; bases not matched to a gene: 3. This CDR3 is built from 14 residues. In nucleotides, the CDR3 is TGTGCCAGCAGTTGGGGGACAGGGCCCTACGAGCAGTACTTC. As protein: CASSWGTGPYEQYF.

This clonotype occurred many times. The chain uses TRBV19 and TRBJ2-7; possible D gene TRBD1, 6 bases. Germline values: CDR1 LNHDA, CDR2 SQIVND (reference sequence). There are 15 residues in the CDR3. With 6 bases removed from V and 0 bases from J, the gap between germline ends came to 15 bases. CDR3 protein: CASSWAGTNSYEQYF. For the CDR3, the DNA is TGTGCCAGTAGCTGGGCCGGGACAAACTCCTACGAGCAGTACTTC.

This clonotype has ten or more counts. The V and J genes are TRBV7-9 and TRBJ2-7; D unresolved. CDR3 size: 11 residues. Trimming left V 5 bases short and J 3 bases short, with 5 bases between. Germline V CDR1 and CDR2: SEHNR, FQNEAQ (reference sequence). The CDR3 loop reads CASSPYYEQYF. The CDR3 nucleotides read TGTGCCAGCAGCCCATACTACGAGCAGTACTTC.

The table lists this clonotype with many counts. The rearrangement uses TRBV5-1 and TRBJ2-2; no firm D call. The CDR3 is made up of 14 amino acids. Deletions cut 5 bases from V and 6 bases from J, with 14 bases between. CDR1 and CDR2 (germline): SGHRS, YFSETQ. The CDR3 is CASSPKRPPGELFF. The CDR3 DNA follows: TGCGCCAGCAGTCCAAAACGGCCGCCCGGGGAGCTGTTTTTT.

With regard to this clonotype: A read error is likely, as this CDR3 ends without the conserved phenylalanine or tryptophan. J is TRBJ1-1 and V is TRBV5-1; D unclear. Trimming cost V 7 bases and J 3 bases, with 10 bases left between them. In germline, CDR1 is SGHRS, CDR2 YFSETQ. The CDR3 spans 12 residues. Here the CDR3 reads CASRRQDTEAFC. DNA of the CDR3: TGCGCCAGCCGGCGTCAGGACACTGAAGCTTTCTGT.

The sample holds many counts of this clonotype. The V call is TRBV27, the J call TRBJ1-1; a weak D match, TRBD1 (5 bases). There are 17 residues in the CDR3. Germline CDR1 reads MNHEY; CDR2 reads SMNVEV (reference sequence). V lost 2 bases and J lost 0, with 16 bases in between. CDR3 bases: TGTGCCAGCAGTTTAAAAGTGGCAGGGCACATGAACACTGAAGCTTTCTTT. Translated, it gives CASSLKVAGHMNTEAFF.

In its sample, this clonotype was seen many times. A read error may produce the germline difference seen at one junction end. The chain combines TRBV2 with TRBJ2-4; 9 bases line up with TRBD1. The CDR3 is made up of 17 amino acids. CDR1 and CDR2 from the germline V gene are SNHLY and FYNNEI. Written as DNA, the CDR3 is TGTGCCAGCAGTGACTACAGGGGGCTCCCGGCCAAAAACATTAAGTACTTC. Translated, it gives CASSDYRGLPAKNIKYF.

This clonotype was seen repeatedly, ten times or more. The rearrangement links TRBV27 to TRBJ1-2; a possible D gene is TRBD1 (6 bases). Germline CDR1 reads MNHEY; CDR2 reads SMNVEV (reference sequence). The V end was cut by 8 bases, the J end by 3 bases, with 13 bases between. The CDR3 runs to 13 residues. In DNA, the CDR3 is TGTGCCAGCCCCAGGGACATGGACTATGGCTACACCTTC. Protein sequence: CASPRDMDYGYTF.

This clonotype was found many times. V usage is TRBV19 and J usage is TRBJ1-5, with D perhaps TRBD1 (5 bases). Between the trimmed V and J ends, which lost 11 bases and 7 bases, there was a span of 18 bases. This CDR3 spans 13 amino acids. Germline V gives CDR1 LNHDA, CDR2 SQIVND (reference sequence). The CDR3 DNA reads TGTGCCTCGCGCAACGGGACGAGGCAGCCCCAGCATTTT. Its translation: CASRNGTRQPQHF. Supplemented by reference TRBV19 and TRBJ1-5, the full variable domain reads DGGITQSPKYLFRKEGQNVTLSCEQNLNHDAMYWYRQDPGQGLRLIYYSQIVNDFQKGDIAEGYSVSREKKESFPLTVTSAQKNPTAFYLCASRNGTRQPQHFGDGTRLSIL.

Ten or more counts support this clonotype. The rearrangement uses TRBV6-1 and TRBJ1-5, with unresolved D. The germline gives CDR1 MNHNS, CDR2 SASEGT. With 4 bases removed from V and 4 bases from J, the gap between germline ends came to 11 bases. There are 14 residues in the CDR3. The CDR3 here is CASSGAGLNQPQHF. The CDR3 DNA follows: TGTGCCAGCAGTGGGGCAGGTCTTAATCAGCCCCAGCATTTT.

This clonotype was counted at least ten times. V is TRBV11-1 and J is TRBJ1-2, with D perhaps matching TRBD1 (5 bases). Germline CDR1 and CDR2: SGHAT and FQDESV (reference sequence). V was cut by 5 bases and J by 4 bases, with 14 bases left in between. The CDR3 has 14 residues. CDR3 coding DNA: TGTGCCAGCAGCCGAACTGACAGTTTCTATGGCTACACCTTC. Protein: CASSRTDSFYGYTF.

With regard to this clonotype: A read error may explain this, as a much larger clone is one base away. The chain combines TRBV19 with TRBJ1-6; unclear D gene. CDR3 length: 15 amino acids. V lost 0 bases and J lost 9, with 12 bases in between. The germline CDR1 and CDR2 sequences are LNHDA and SQIVND (reference sequence). The CDR3, as DNA: TGTGCCAGTAGTATAGATATTATAAAGAGTTCACCCCTCCACTTT. It encodes CASSIDIIKSSPLHF.

The J gene is TRBJ2-7, the V gene TRBV7-3, with D maybe TRBD1 (6 bases). The CDR3 is made up of 14 amino acids. Germline CDR1 reads SGHTA; CDR2 reads FQGTGA. Trimming removed 3 bases from V and 0 bases from J, with 9 bases in between. For the CDR3, the DNA is TGTGCCAGCAGCTTTCGACAGGCCTCCTACGAGCAGTACTTC. Amino acid sequence: CASSFRQASYEQYF.

This chain connects TRBV30 to TRBJ2-2; either TRBD1 or TRBD2 may supply D (5 bases each). Germline-derived CDR1 and CDR2 are GTSNPN and SVGIG (reference sequence). This CDR3 is built from 14 residues. V was clipped by 4 bases and J by 5 bases, with 14 bases between them. The CDR3 region has the DNA TGTGCCTGGAAGCCCCCGGGGCGGACCGGGGAGCTGTTTTTT. It is translated as CAWKPPGRTGELFF.

In this sample, this clonotype turned up many times. The V and J genes are TRBV6-5 and TRBJ2-7, with a possible D match to TRBD1 (6 bases). The CDR3 is 11 amino acids. CDR1 is MNHEY and CDR2 is SVGAGI in the germline V gene. The germline V and J ends were trimmed by 8 bases and 5 bases, with 10 bases remaining between them. CDR3 sequence: CASFYRDEQYF. CDR3 DNA sequence: TGTGCCAGCTTTTACAGGGACGAGCAGTACTTC.

There are many counts of this clonotype. The V and J genes are TRBV25-1 and TRBJ1-2, with D possibly being TRBD1 (6 bases). Deletions cut 5 bases from V and 8 bases from J, with 18 bases between. This CDR3 region has 14 residues. Germline CDR1 MGHDK, CDR2 SYGVNS. This CDR3 reads CASSLGGAKGGYTF. DNA of the CDR3: TGTGCCAGCAGTTTGGGGGGCGCAAAAGGAGGCTACACCTTC.

This clonotype was detected ten times or more. One end of the junction varies from germline; a read error may be responsible. The chain employs TRBV10-3 and TRBJ2-2; tentatively, D is TRBD2 (6 bases). Germline V gene sequence: CDR1 ENHRY, CDR2 SYGVKD. CDR3 length equals 18 residues. The CDR3 bases are TGTGCCATCAGTGAGAGTGCCGGGGCCGGATCCAACACCGGGGGGCTGTTTTTT. Its protein is CAISESAGAGSNTGGLFF.

This clonotype was counted only a few times. A single base separates this from a much larger clone, so it may be a read error. V gene TRBV3-1 combines with J gene TRBJ1-5; D gene uncertain. Trimming took 2 bases from V and 5 from J, leaving 10 bases between them. This CDR3 has 14 residues. The germline V gene has CDR1 LGHDT and CDR2 YNNKEL (reference sequence). The CDR3 sequence: CASSQREGDQPQHF. The CDR3 bases are TGTGCCAGCAGCCAAAGGGAGGGTGATCAGCCCCAGCATTTT.

There are many counts of this clonotype. The chain recombines TRBV19 with TRBJ1-6; weak D call: TRBD1 (5 bases). Germline-derived CDR1 and CDR2 are LNHDA and SQIVND (reference sequence). This CDR3 spans 15 amino acids. Trimming stripped 9 bases from V and 5 bases from J, with 17 bases between. CDR3 residues: CASGTTLHNNSPLHF. For the CDR3, the DNA is TGTGCCAGCGGGACTACCCTCCATAATAATTCACCCCTCCACTTT.

This clonotype was seen ten or more times. V is TRBV7-7 and J is TRBJ1-1; D is undetermined. The V gene's germline CDR1 is SSHAT and CDR2 FNYEAQ (reference sequence). The germline V and J ends were trimmed by 1 base and 2 bases, with 5 bases remaining between them. The CDR3 spans 13 residues. The CDR3 bases are TGTGCCAGCAGCTTAGGTTATAACACTGAAGCTTTCTTT. It specifies CASSLGYNTEAFF.

About this clonotype itself: A read error may explain this, as a much larger clone is one base away. The chain is built from TRBV20-1 and TRBJ1-6; possible D gene TRBD1, 5 bases. Germline V lookup: CDR1 DFQATT, CDR2 SNEGSKA (reference sequence). This CDR3 has 14 amino acids. The ends were cut back, 1 base at V and 15 bases at J, with 19 bases in the middle. CDR3 sequence: CSARGPQGNPHLHF. DNA of the CDR3: TGCAGTGCTAGAGGACCTCAGGGTAACCCACACCTCCACTTT.

This clonotype was detected ten times or more. The chain recombines TRBV7-6 with TRBJ2-5; D gene unclear. Trimming took 4 bases from V and 1 from J, leaving 4 bases between them. The CDR3 loop spans 12 amino acids. Per germline, CDR1 SGHVS and CDR2 FNYEAQ. CDR3 in amino acids: CASSSSQETQYF. In DNA form, the CDR3 reads TGTGCCAGCAGCTCAAGCCAAGAGACCCAGTACTTC.

This clonotype was counted many times. The V gene is TRBV19, the J gene TRBJ1-5; D not resolved. From germline, CDR1 is LNHDA and CDR2 SQIVND (reference sequence). The CDR3 extends over 13 amino acids. V lost 3 bases and J lost 6, with 9 bases in between. The CDR3 DNA follows: TGTGCCAGTAGTATCTCCCCGGGTCAGCCCCAGCATTTT. This translates into CASSISPGQPQHF.

This chain connects TRBV6-5 to TRBJ2-7, with TRBD1 matching over 10 bases. The CDR3 totals 13 residues. The germline V gene encodes CDR1 MNHEY and CDR2 SVGAGI. The V segment lost 4 bases and the J segment 6 bases; nucleotides outside the gene matches: 3. CDR3: CASSWDRGREQYF. The CDR3 DNA reads TGTGCCAGCAGTTGGGACAGGGGCCGCGAGCAGTACTTC.